This TCR beta chain was sequenced for a study of glioma-infiltrating T cells after dendritic cell vaccination. Study-level results: Longer survival after dendritic cell vaccination followed higher pretreatment TIL content.

Time point defined: after dendritic cell vaccination, including at tumor progression/relapse. The ends were cut back, 3 bases at V and 4 bases at J, with 21 bases in the middle. Germline assignment: CDR1 GTSNPN and CDR2 SVGIG (reference sequence). CDR3 length: 16 amino acids. This clone was found a few times. Its antigen remains unknown. Input was 2 to 2.5 ug genomic DNA, or all available if less. Repertoires were generated with immunoSEQ multiplex PCR, while TCRdb's copy carries only in-frame clones and drops some. The sample lists roughly 60,000 clones, roughly 86% occurring once. This sample comprised blood, obtained after dendritic cell vaccination. The chain has TRBV30 and TRBJ1-1; D might be TRBD1 (5 bases). This sequence was found in a human donor with glioblastoma. The DNA of the CDR3 is TGTGCCTGGAGCCCTCCGGGACGGCCCGGGGGCACTGAAGCTTTCTTT. Protein: CAWSPPGRPGGTEAFF.